One and the same sample provided the 3 T cell receptor beta chains below, sequenced in a study of shared clonotypes between healthy human individuals. Profiling relied on immunoSEQ multiplex PCR, and the TCRdb table lists in-frame clones only, not all of them. The sample has about 510,000 clones, more than 65% seen once. Sequencing input: PBMCs. The receptors were gathered from a woman in her 40s in good health. Some clones in this sample may be carry-over from other donors' samples.

The chain is built from TRBV12-5 and TRBJ2-1; the D gene could be TRBD1 or TRBD2 (5 bases each). This CDR3 is built from 14 residues. The germline V and J ends were trimmed by 6 bases and 2 bases, with 11 bases remaining between them. Germline lookup yields CDR1 LGHNT and CDR2 FRNRAP. The chain's CDR3 is CASGGTDAYNEQFF. CDR3 DNA sequence: TGTGCTAGTGGGGGGACGGACGCCTACAATGAGCAGTTCTTC.

This sequence joins TRBV4-2 and TRBJ2-5; D is ambiguous. The germline gives CDR1 LGHNA, CDR2 YNFKEQ. V dropped 0 bases and J dropped 0 bases, with 5 bases sitting between them. This CDR3 has 14 residues. Written as DNA, the CDR3 is TGTGCCAGCAGCCAAGAAGTAAACCAAGAGACCCAGTACTTC. This translates into CASSQEVNQETQYF.

The chain has TRBV5-1 and TRBJ2-7; maybe TRBD2 (5 bases). CDR1 SGHRS and CDR2 YFSETQ come from the germline V gene. The CDR3 runs to 15 residues. V lost 0 bases and J lost 5, with 15 bases in between. Here the CDR3 DNA reads TGCGCCAGCAGCTTGGAACGGAGGCCCTTGGACGAGCAGTACTTC. Its protein is CASSLERRPLDEQYF.